The entry that follows covers one T cell receptor (beta chain) sequence. Original analysis: Estimation of nucleated cell counts was performed using reference gene primer amplification. The repertoire was sequenced with immunoSEQ multiplex PCR; TCRdb's copy has only in-frame clones and lacks some. From that table come the V and J calls and clone size; the DNA was used to work out D and trimming. The repertoire includes some 200,000 clones, roughly 85% of them detected once, and 3% to 4.5% sits in the top ten. The germline CDR1 and CDR2 sequences are SGDLS and YYNGEE. V was pared by 4 bases and J by 1 base, with 14 bases between. This CDR3 has 15 residues. Cohort allocation depended upon clinical history that participants reported. The data stem from a study of blood T cell repertoires in COVID-19. Study overall: Specimens from acute and convalescent COVID-19 originated in the United States, Italy and Spain. Sources were T cells, B-cell-depleted T cells, or PBMCs; the material itself was cDNA or gDNA.

The chain is built from TRBV9 and TRBJ1-2, with D possibly TRBD1 on 5 matching bases. The sequencing sample was made of PBMCs or T cells enriched from blood (not recorded which). The TCR was taken from a woman aged 40-49 years with acute COVID-19. The CDR3 sequence is CASSLGGGGNYGYTF. The CDR3 nucleotides are TGTGCCAGCAGCCTTGGCGGGGGGGGTAACTATGGCTACACCTTC.